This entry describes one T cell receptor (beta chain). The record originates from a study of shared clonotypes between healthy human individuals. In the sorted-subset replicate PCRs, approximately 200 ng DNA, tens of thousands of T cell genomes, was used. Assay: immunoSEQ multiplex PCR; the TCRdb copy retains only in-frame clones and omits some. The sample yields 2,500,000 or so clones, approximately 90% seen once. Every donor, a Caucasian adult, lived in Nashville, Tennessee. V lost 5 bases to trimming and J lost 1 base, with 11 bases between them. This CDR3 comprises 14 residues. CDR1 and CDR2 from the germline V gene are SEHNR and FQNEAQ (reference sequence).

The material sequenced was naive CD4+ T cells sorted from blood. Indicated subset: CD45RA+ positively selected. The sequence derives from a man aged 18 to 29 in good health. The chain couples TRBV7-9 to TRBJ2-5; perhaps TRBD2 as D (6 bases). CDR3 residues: CASSKSGVQETQYF. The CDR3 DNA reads TGTGCCAGCAGCAAGTCGGGGGTCCAAGAGACCCAGTACTTC.